One T cell receptor beta chain is described in this entry. The cohort comprised adults aged 18 to 89 years residing in about two dozen US areas. Exposed study participants had met a COVID-19 case within 2 weeks before entry. This sample was taken from a study of blood T cell repertoires in COVID-19. Study details: The study drew acute and convalescent COVID-19 samples from the United States, Italy and Spain.

The germline V gene has CDR1 MNHEY and CDR2 SMNVEV (reference sequence). V was trimmed by 3 bases and J by 3 bases, leaving 2 bases between them. CDR3 length equals 12 residues. Per the study methods: Amplification of reference gene primers was used by the study to estimate nucleated cell counts. Assay used: immunoSEQ multiplex PCR; TCRdb lists only in-frame clones, some missing. The DNA was the basis for D and trimming; V, J and clone size are from that table. The sample yields about 260,000 clones, approximately 90% seen once. The receptor's source is a man aged 35 to 55 who had been exposed to COVID-19. The rearrangement uses TRBV27 and TRBJ2-2; the D is unclear. Source material: PBMCs or T cells enriched from blood (not recorded which). CDR3 sequence: CASSFDTGELFF. CDR3 nucleotides: TGTGCCAGCAGTTTCGACACCGGGGAGCTGTTTTTT.